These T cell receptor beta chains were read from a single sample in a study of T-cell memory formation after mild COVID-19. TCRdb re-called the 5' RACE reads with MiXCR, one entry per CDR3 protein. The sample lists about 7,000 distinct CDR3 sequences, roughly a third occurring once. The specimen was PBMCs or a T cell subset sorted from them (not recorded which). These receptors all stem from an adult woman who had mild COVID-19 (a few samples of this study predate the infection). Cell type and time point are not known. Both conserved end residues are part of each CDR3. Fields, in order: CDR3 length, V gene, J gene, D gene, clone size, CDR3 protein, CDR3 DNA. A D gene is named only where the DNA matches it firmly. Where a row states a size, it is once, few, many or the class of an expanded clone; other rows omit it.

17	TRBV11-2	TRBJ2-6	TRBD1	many	CASSTGQGASGANVLTF	TGTGCCAGCAGCACGGGACAGGGGGCGTCTGGGGCCAACGTCCTGACTTTC
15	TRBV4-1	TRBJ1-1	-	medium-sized	CASSQVVTGNTEAFF	TGCGCCAGCAGCCAAGTCGTGACAGGAAACACTGAAGCTTTCTTT
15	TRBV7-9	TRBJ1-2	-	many	CASSLPTGTDYGYTF	TGTGCCAGCAGCTTACCCACAGGGACCGACTATGGCTACACCTTC
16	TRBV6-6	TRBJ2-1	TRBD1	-	CASSFMAGGLYNEQFF	TGTGCCAGCAGTTTCATGGCAGGGGGCCTCTACAATGAGCAGTTCTTC
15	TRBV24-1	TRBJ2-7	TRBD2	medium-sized	CATSVGTSGRYEQYF	TGTGCCACCAGTGTCGGGACTAGCGGGAGGTACGAGCAGTACTTC
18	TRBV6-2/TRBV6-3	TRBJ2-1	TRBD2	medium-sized	CASRHFRRLADKYNEQFF	TGTGCCAGCAGACACTTTCGACGCCTAGCGGACAAGTACAATGAGCAGTTCTTC
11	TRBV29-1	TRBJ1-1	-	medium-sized	CSVVLNTEAFF	TGCAGCGTTGTTCTGAACACTGAAGCTTTCTTT
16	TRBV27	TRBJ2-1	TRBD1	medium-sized	CASSFYDPPGQAEQFF	TGTGCCAGCAGTTTCTACGATCCACCCGGACAGGCCGAGCAGTTCTTC
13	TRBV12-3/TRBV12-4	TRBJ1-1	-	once	CASSLGRQTEAFF	TGTGCCAGCAGTTTAGGGAGACAGACAGAAGCTTTCTTT
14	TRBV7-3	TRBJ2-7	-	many	CASSPTRDSYEQYF	TGTGCCAGCAGTCCCACCAGAGACTCCTACGAGCAGTACTTC
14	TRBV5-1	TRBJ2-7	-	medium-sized	CASSLTVTSYEQYF	TGCGCCAGCAGCTTGACCGTCACTTCCTACGAGCAGTACTTC
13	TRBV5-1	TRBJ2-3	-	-	CASQTGVADTQYF	TGCGCCAGCCAAACGGGGGTGGCAGATACGCAGTATTTT
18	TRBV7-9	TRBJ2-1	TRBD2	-	CASSLGTSGNEKYNEQFF	TGTGCCAGCAGCTTAGGGACTAGCGGGAACGAAAAGTACAATGAGCAGTTCTTC
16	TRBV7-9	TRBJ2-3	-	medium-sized	CASSSLHHRQEDTQYF	TGTGCCAGCAGCTCCCTGCACCATCGACAGGAAGATACGCAGTATTTT
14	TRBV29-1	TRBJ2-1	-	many	CSVHPTSSYNEQFF	TGCAGCGTGCATCCTACGAGCTCCTACAATGAGCAGTTCTTC